Below, 11 T cell receptor beta chains from the same sample are listed, as sequenced in a study of shared clonotypes between healthy human individuals (dated by TCRdb to the early 2020s). Receptor amplification or capture employed the immunoSEQ multiplex PCR assay. The clones in this table, taken by TCRdb from immuneACCESS, are in-frame only. Not every clone is retained; where verified, under half of the shortfall comes from an unresolved V gene, and the cause of the rest is unknown. The sample yields over 2 million clones; roughly 95% were counted once. More than 0.1% of the sample is in the top ten clones. Sequenced material: naive CD4+ T cells sorted from blood. The sample's cell subset or site label, decoded: CD45RA+ positively selected. These receptors were collected from a man in his late teens or twenties in good health.

The rearrangement links TRBV5-1 to TRBJ2-7; tentative D call: TRBD1 (6 bases). Deletions cut 3 bases from V and 4 bases from J, with 14 bases between. The germline gives CDR1 SGHRS, CDR2 YFSETQ. This CDR3 spans 14 amino acids. The CDR3 region has the DNA TGCGCCAGCAGCTCCCCGGGACACCCTTACGAGCAGTACTTC. Translated, it gives CASSSPGHPYEQYF.

V and J are TRBV5-1 and TRBJ2-2; D might be TRBD1 (5 bases). Trimming pared 1 base from V and 6 bases from J, leaving 13 bases between. CDR3 size: 15 residues. CDR1 is SGHRS and CDR2 is YFSETQ in the germline V gene. CDR3: CASSLWAGRAGELFF. CDR3 coding DNA: TGCGCCAGCAGCTTGTGGGCAGGGCGCGCCGGGGAGCTGTTTTTT. The variable domain in full, completed from reference TRBV5-1 and TRBJ2-2, reads KAGVTQTPRYLIKTRGQQVTLSCSPISGHRSVSWYQQTPGQGLQFLFEYFSETQRNKGNFPGRFSGRQFSNSRSEMNVSTLELGDSALYLCASSLWAGRAGELFFGEGSRLTVL.

The chain links TRBV5-5 to TRBJ1-1; D possibly corresponds to TRBD1 (5 bases). V lost 4 bases and J 1 base, leaving 17 bases between the germline ends. The CDR3 has 16 residues. The V gene's germline CDR1 is SGHKS and CDR2 YYEKEE (reference sequence). The CDR3 protein is CASSLGLRGQNTEAFF. CDR3 nucleotides: TGTGCCAGCAGCCTGGGCCTTAGGGGCCAGAACACTGAAGCTTTCTTT.

The rearrangement joins TRBV7-2 to TRBJ2-5, with 7 bases identical to TRBD2. The CDR3 runs 14 residues. The V and J ends lost 5 bases and 3 bases, in that order; junction bases with no gene match: 6. Germline CDR1 and CDR2: SGHTA and FQGNSA. The CDR3 nucleotides are TGTGCCAGCAGCCTCGCTAGCGGAAAAGAGACCCAGTACTTC. This gives the protein CASSLASGKETQYF.

The chain is built from TRBV6-1 and TRBJ1-2; no firm D call. Trimming left V 4 bases short and J 0 bases short, with 18 bases between. This CDR3 is built from 17 residues. Germline values: CDR1 MNHNS, CDR2 SASEGT. The CDR3, as DNA: TGTGCCAGCAGTGGCAACTACCTCGGGTCAGCTAACTATGGCTACACCTTC. Translating it yields CASSGNYLGSANYGYTF.

The V gene is TRBV18, the J gene TRBJ2-5; tentatively, D is TRBD2 (6 bases). Germline V lookup: CDR1 KGHSH, CDR2 LQKENI. The CDR3 has 15 residues. Trimming took 0 bases from V and 5 from J, leaving 13 bases between them. The CDR3 region has the DNA TGTGCCAGCTCACCACCGCCCGGGAGAGAGGAGACCCAGTACTTC. Protein: CASSPPPGREETQYF. Supplemented by reference TRBV18 and TRBJ2-5, the full variable domain reads NAGVMQNPRHLVRRRGQEARLRCSPMKGHSHVYWYRQLPEEGLKFMVYLQKENIIDESGMPKERFSAEFPKEGPSILRIQQVVRGDSAAYFCASSPPPGREETQYFGPGTRLLVL.

The V call is TRBV6-1, the J call TRBJ2-1; the match to TRBD2 covers 13 bases. The CDR3 sequence is 14 residues long. J lost 6 bases, V lost 7 bases, and 3 bases had no gene match. The germline gives CDR1 MNHNS, CDR2 SASEGT. The CDR3 coding sequence is TGTGCCAGCACCGGGACTAGCGGGGTCAATGAGCAGTTCTTC. It translates to CASTGTSGVNEQFF.

Here the CDR3 reads CASSILGLRVFF. Here the CDR3 DNA reads TGTGCCAGCAGCATACTAGGTTTACGGGTCTTCTTC. The chain couples TRBV7-2 to TRBJ2-1; tentative D call: TRBD2 (5 bases). V gave up 5 bases and J gave up 16 bases, with 18 bases separating them. The CDR3 length is 12 residues. Per germline, CDR1 SGHTA and CDR2 FQGNSA. The full variable domain, its missing parts supplied by reference TRBV7-2 and TRBJ2-1, is GAGVSQSPSNKVTEKGKDVELRCDPISGHTALYWYRQSLGQGLEFLIYFQGNSAPDKSGLPSDRFSAERTGGSVSTLTIQRTQQEDSAVYLCASSILGLRVFFGPGTRLTVL.

V usage is TRBV5-1 and J usage is TRBJ2-4; 9 bases are a match to TRBD1. Trimming cost V 4 bases and J 5 bases; bases outside gene matches: 7. The CDR3 covers 15 residues. CDR1 is SGHRS and CDR2 is YFSETQ in the germline V gene. The CDR3 here is CASSITGGAENIQYF. The CDR3 region has the DNA TGCGCCAGCAGCATAACAGGGGGCGCGGAAAACATTCAGTACTTC.

V usage is TRBV6-5 and J usage is TRBJ2-7; the D gene is possibly TRBD1 (5 bases). There are 14 residues in the CDR3. V gave up 3 bases and J gave up 6 bases, with 15 bases separating them. The germline CDR1 and CDR2 sequences are MNHEY and SVGAGI. Written as DNA, the CDR3 is TGTGCCAGCAGTTATTCACCAGGGTTACCCGAGCAGTACTTC. Translating gives CASSYSPGLPEQYF.

The chain joins TRBV5-1 to TRBJ2-3, with TRBD2 matching over 13 bases. This CDR3 has 17 residues. V lost 0 bases to trimming and J lost 7 bases; unmatched junction nucleotides: 8. Germline assignment: CDR1 SGHRS and CDR2 YFSETQ. CDR3: CASSLARTSGSTNTQYF. The CDR3 coding sequence is TGCGCCAGCAGCTTGGCCCGGACTAGCGGGAGCACGAATACGCAGTATTTT.